The clone carrying this TCR beta chain was counted many times. What it recognizes is unknown. V lost 0 bases and J lost 4, with 7 bases in between. The CDR3 is 13 amino acids. Germline values: CDR1 SGHTA, CDR2 FQGNSA. Unique molecular identifiers were used to barcode this TCRbeta library. TCRdb re-called the PCR reads with MiXCR, one entry per CDR3 protein. The sample shows some 600,000 distinct CDR3 sequences, approximately 13% of them seen only once. The data belong to a study of T-cell reconstitution after alpha-beta-depleted transplantation in children. Study-wide results and limits: Reportedly, only several hundred clones from non-depleted graft cells drove alpha-beta T-cell counts at about two months. Surviving thymic progenitors and recipient T cells were the source of high TCRbeta diversity at day 60 in some patients. Newly produced T cells mostly provided counts and TCRbeta diversity after one year, as hyperexpanded clones declined.

The genes are TRBV7-2 and TRBJ2-7; D is unresolved. The TCR sequence derives from a male patient younger than 18 who had a stem cell transplant for acute myeloid leukemia, so the T cells may come from the graft donor. This specimen was PBMCs, mostly from graft donor cells, taken 360 days after TCRalphabeta/CD19-depleted stem cell transplant. The CDR3 DNA reads as TGTGCCAGCAGCTTAGCGCCGGAATACGAGCAGTACTTC. Translation: CASSLAPEYEQYF.